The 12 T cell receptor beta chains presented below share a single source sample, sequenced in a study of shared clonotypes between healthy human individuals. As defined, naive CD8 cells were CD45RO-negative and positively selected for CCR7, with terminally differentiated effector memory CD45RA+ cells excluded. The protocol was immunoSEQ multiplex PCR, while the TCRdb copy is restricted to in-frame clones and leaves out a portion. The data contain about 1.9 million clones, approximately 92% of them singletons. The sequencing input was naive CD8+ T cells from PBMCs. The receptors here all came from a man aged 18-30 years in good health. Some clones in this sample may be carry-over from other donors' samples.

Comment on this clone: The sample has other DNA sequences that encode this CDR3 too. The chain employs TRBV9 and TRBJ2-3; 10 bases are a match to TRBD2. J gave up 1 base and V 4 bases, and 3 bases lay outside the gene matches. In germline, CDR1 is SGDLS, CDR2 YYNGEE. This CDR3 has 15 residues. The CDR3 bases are TGTGCCAGCAGCCACAGCGGGAGGGGCACAGATACGCAGTATTTT. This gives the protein CASSHSGRGTDTQYF.

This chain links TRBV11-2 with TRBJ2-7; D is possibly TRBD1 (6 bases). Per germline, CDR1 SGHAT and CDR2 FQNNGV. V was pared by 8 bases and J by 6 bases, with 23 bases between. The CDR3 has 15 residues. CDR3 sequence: CASQGSGGFFGEQYF. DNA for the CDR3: TGTGCCAGCCAGGGGAGCGGTGGATTCTTTGGCGAGCAGTACTTC.

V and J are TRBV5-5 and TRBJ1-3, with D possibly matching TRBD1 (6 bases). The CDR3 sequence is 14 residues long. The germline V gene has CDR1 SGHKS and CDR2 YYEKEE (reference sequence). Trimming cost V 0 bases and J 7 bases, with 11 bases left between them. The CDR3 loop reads CASSLGQGTNTIYF. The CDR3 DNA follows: TGTGCCAGCAGCTTGGGCCAGGGGACGAACACCATATATTTT.

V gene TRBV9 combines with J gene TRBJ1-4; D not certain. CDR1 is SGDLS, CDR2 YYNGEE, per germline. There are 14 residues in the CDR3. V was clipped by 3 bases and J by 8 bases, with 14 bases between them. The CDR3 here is CASSAEGLTEKLFF. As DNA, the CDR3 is TGTGCCAGCAGCGCCGAGGGTCTCACGGAAAAACTGTTTTTT.

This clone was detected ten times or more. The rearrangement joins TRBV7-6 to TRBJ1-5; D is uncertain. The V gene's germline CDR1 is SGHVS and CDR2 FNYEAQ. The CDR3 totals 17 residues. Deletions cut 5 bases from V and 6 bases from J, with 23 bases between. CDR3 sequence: CASSAVPGPRYGQPQHF. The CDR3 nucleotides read TGTGCCAGCAGCGCCGTACCGGGCCCGAGATATGGTCAGCCCCAGCATTTT.

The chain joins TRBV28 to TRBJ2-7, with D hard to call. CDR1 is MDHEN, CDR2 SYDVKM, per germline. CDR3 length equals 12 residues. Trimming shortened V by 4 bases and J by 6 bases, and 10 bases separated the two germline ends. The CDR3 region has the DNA TGTGCCAGCAGTTATGGGTCGGGCGAGCAGTACTTC. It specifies CASSYGSGEQYF. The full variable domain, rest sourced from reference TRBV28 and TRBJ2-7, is DVKVTQSSRYLVKRTGEKVFLECVQDMDHENMFWYRQDPGLGLRLIYFSYDVKMKEKGDIPEGYSVSREKKERFSLILESASTNQTSMYLCASSYGSGEQYFGPGTRLTVT.

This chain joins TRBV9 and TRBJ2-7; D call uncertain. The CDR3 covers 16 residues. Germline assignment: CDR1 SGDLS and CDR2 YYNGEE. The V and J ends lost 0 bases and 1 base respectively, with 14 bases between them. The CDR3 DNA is TGTGCCAGCAGCGTAGAGGGCGGCTCACTTTCCTACGAGCAGTACTTC. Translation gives CASSVEGGSLSYEQYF. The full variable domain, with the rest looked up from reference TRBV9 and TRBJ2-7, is DSGVTQTPKHLITATGQRVTLRCSPRSGDLSVYWYQQSLDQGLQFLIQYYNGEERAKGNILERFSAQQFPDLHSELNLSSLELGDSALYFCASSVEGGSLSYEQYFGPGTRLTVT.

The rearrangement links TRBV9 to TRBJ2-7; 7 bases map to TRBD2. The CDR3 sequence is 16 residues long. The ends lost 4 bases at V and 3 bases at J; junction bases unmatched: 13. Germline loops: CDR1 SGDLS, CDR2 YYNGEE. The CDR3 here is CASSPSPREVYYEQYF. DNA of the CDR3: TGTGCCAGCAGCCCCAGTCCCCGGGAGGTATACTACGAGCAGTACTTC.

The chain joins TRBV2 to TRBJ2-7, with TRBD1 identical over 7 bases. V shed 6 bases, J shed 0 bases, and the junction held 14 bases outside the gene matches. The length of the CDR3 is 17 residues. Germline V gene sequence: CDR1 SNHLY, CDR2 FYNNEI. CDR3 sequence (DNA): TGTGCCAGCAGGCCCCTACTGGACAGGTTAACCTCCTACGAGCAGTACTTC. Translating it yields CASRPLLDRLTSYEQYF.

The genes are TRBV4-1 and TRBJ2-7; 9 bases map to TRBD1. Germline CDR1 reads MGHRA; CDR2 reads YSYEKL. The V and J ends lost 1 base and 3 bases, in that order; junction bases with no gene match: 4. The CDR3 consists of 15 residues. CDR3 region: CASSQVGQGYYEQYF. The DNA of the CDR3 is TGCGCCAGCAGCCAAGTGGGACAGGGTTACTACGAGCAGTACTTC.

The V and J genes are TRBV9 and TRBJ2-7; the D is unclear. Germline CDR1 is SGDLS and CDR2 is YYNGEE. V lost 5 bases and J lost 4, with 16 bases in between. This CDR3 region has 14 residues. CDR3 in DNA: TGTGCCAGCAGGCCTTCGGCAGATTCATACGAGCAGTACTTC. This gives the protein CASRPSADSYEQYF. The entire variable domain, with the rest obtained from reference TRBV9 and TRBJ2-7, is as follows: DSGVTQTPKHLITATGQRVTLRCSPRSGDLSVYWYQQSLDQGLQFLIQYYNGEERAKGNILERFSAQQFPDLHSELNLSSLELGDSALYFCASRPSADSYEQYFGPGTRLTVT.

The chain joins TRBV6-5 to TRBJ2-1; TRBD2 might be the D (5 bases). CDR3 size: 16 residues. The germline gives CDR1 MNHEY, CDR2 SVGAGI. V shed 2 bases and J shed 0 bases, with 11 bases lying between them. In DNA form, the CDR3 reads TGTGCCAGCAGTTACGACGTGGGGAGCTCCTACAATGAGCAGTTCTTC. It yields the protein CASSYDVGSSYNEQFF.